The 26 T cell receptor beta chains listed next were all sequenced from one sample in a study of T cell responses to AZD1222 COVID-19 vaccine. Some clones are missing from TCRdb's copy, which holds only in-frame ones; the method was immunoSEQ multiplex PCR. The sample lists some 69,000 clones, over 80% occurring once. The specimen was peripheral blood, collected 28 days after the second AZD1222 dose. These receptors all stem from an adult who received the AZD1222 COVID-19 vaccine.

This clone was counted between two and nine times. The chain is built from TRBV7-8 and TRBJ1-1, with 7 bases lining up with TRBD1. The length of the CDR3 is 17 residues. The germline V gene encodes CDR1 SGHVS and CDR2 FQNEAQ. The V gene end was trimmed by 4 bases and the J gene end by 1 base; junction bases not matched to a gene: 12. The CDR3 reads CASSWGYAYRGNTEAFF. The CDR3 region has the DNA TGTGCCAGCAGCTGGGGATATGCATACAGGGGGAACACTGAAGCTTTCTTT. Full variable domain (missing parts from reference TRBV7-8 and TRBJ1-1): GAGVSQSPRYKVAKRGQDVALRCDPISGHVSLFWYQQALGQGPEFLTYFQNEAQLDKSGLPSDRFFAERPEGSVSTLKIQRTQQEDSAVYLCASSWGYAYRGNTEAFFGQGTRLTVV.

V gene TRBV18 combines with J gene TRBJ1-4, with 8 bases matching TRBD1. CDR3 length: 16 residues. The junction had 12 bases not matched to a gene; V was cut back by 5 bases and J by 7 bases. CDR1 and CDR2 from the germline V gene are KGHSH and LQKENI. CDR3 residues: CASSANVGQGLEKLFF. Written as DNA, the CDR3 is TGTGCCAGCTCAGCAAACGTCGGACAGGGTCTTGAAAAACTGTTTTTT.

The chain couples TRBV5-1 to TRBJ2-5; 8 bases are a match to TRBD2. CDR3 length: 16 residues. Unmatched junction bases numbered 10, after V lost 2 bases and J lost 4 bases. Germline V gene sequence: CDR1 SGHRS, CDR2 YFSETQ. CDR3 DNA sequence: TGCGCCAGCAGCTTATACGGGAGGGCCCAGGGAGAGACCCAGTACTTC. Translated: CASSLYGRAQGETQYF.

This clone was detected only a few times. This rearrangement joins TRBV5-1 to TRBJ2-7, with D perhaps TRBD1 or TRBD2 (5 bases each). Germline assignment: CDR1 SGHRS and CDR2 YFSETQ. Trimming took off 5 bases at V and 4 bases at J, with 19 bases between the two ends. The CDR3 loop spans 15 amino acids. The CDR3 protein is CASRPGTDPGYEQYF. The CDR3 DNA reads TGCGCCAGCAGACCAGGGACGGACCCGGGGTACGAGCAGTACTTC. Full variable domain (remainder filled in from reference TRBV5-1 and TRBJ2-7): KAGVTQTPRYLIKTRGQQVTLSCSPISGHRSVSWYQQTPGQGLQFLFEYFSETQRNKGNFPGRFSGRQFSNSRSEMNVSTLELGDSALYLCASRPGTDPGYEQYFGPGTRLTVT.

This clone has only one observation. This chain links TRBV6-5 with TRBJ1-2, with 8 positions matching TRBD1. The germline gives CDR1 MNHEY, CDR2 SVGAGI. The CDR3 consists of 15 residues. V dropped 0 bases and J dropped 8; count of bases not matched to a gene: 8. The CDR3 DNA reads as TGTGCCAGCAGTTACTCCGTGGGACAGGTCGCGGGCTACACCTTC. Encoded protein: CASSYSVGQVAGYTF.

The V gene is TRBV10-1, the J gene TRBJ1-2; possible D gene TRBD1, 5 bases. Deletions cut 0 bases from V and 3 bases from J, with 11 bases between. Germline values: CDR1 WNHNN, CDR2 SYGVQD (reference sequence). CDR3 length equals 15 residues. CDR3 nucleotide sequence: TGCGCCAGCAGTGAGTCGACGGGACCTTACTATGGCTACACCTTC. Protein product: CASSESTGPYYGYTF.

The chain uses TRBV4-1 and TRBJ1-5, with 7 bases aligning to TRBD1. The CDR3 is 15 amino acids. With V trimmed by 5 bases and J by 3 bases, 7 bases remained unmatched. In germline, CDR1 is MGHRA, CDR2 YSYEKL. The CDR3 protein is CASSDTGDPNQPQHF. DNA of the CDR3: TGCGCCAGCAGCGATACAGGGGACCCCAATCAGCCCCAGCATTTT.

The chain combines TRBV18 with TRBJ1-2, with unresolved D. Trimming took 3 bases from V and 4 from J, leaving 9 bases between them. The CDR3 spans 13 residues. Germline V lookup: CDR1 KGHSH, CDR2 LQKENI. CDR3 region: CASSPEGGYGYTF. Here the CDR3 DNA reads TGTGCCAGCTCACCCGAGGGAGGCTATGGCTACACCTTC.

The chain links TRBV2 to TRBJ2-7, with 9 bases aligning to TRBD1. The CDR3 consists of 16 residues. V gave up 3 bases and J gave up 3 bases; unmatched junction bases: 9. CDR1 and CDR2 from the germline V gene are SNHLY and FYNNEI. The CDR3 loop is CASSDPRDRVNYEQYF. CDR3 sequence (DNA): TGTGCCAGCAGTGACCCCCGGGACAGGGTTAACTACGAGCAGTACTTC.

This rearrangement joins TRBV11-2 to TRBJ1-2; 8 positions agree with TRBD1. The V gene end was trimmed by 4 bases and the J gene end by 3 bases; junction bases not matched to a gene: 16. Germline V lookup: CDR1 SGHAT, CDR2 FQNNGV. This CDR3 spans 18 amino acids. CDR3 nucleotide sequence: TGTGCCAGCAGCTCTTACCGGGACAGGCGGCCTGGGGACTATGGCTACACCTTC. Its protein product is CASSSYRDRRPGDYGYTF.

The chain links TRBV14 to TRBJ2-5; weak D call: TRBD2 (5 bases). Germline assignment: CDR1 SGHDN and CDR2 FVKESK. This CDR3 has 15 residues. Trimming pared 2 bases from V and 7 bases from J, leaving 17 bases between. DNA of the CDR3: TGTGCCAGCAGCCAATGGGATTCAACTCGGGGGACCCAGTACTTC. Translation: CASSQWDSTRGTQYF.

The CDR3 is CASSQTRDLSTFSGNTIYF. The CDR3 DNA reads TGCGCCAGCAGCCAAACAAGGGACCTCTCTACATTCTCTGGAAACACCATATATTTT. The rearrangement links TRBV4-1 to TRBJ1-3; D is possibly TRBD1 (5 bases). The V end lost 2 bases, the J end lost 0 bases, and 20 bases lay between the germline ends. Germline V gene lookup returns CDR1 MGHRA and CDR2 YSYEKL. The CDR3 runs 19 residues.

This clone was picked up a small number of times. This rearrangement joins TRBV12-3 or TRBV12-4 to TRBJ1-2; D remains ambiguous. The CDR3 covers 12 residues. Trimming took off 2 bases at V and 7 bases at J, with 8 bases between the two ends. Written as DNA, the CDR3 is TGTGCCAGCAGTTTACTAGGGAGTGGCTACACCTTC. Translated: CASSLLGSGYTF.

This chain joins TRBV6-1 and TRBJ2-7; 7 nucleotides agree with TRBD1. The CDR3 is 15 amino acids. Trimming removed 1 base from V and 1 base from J; junction bases left unmatched: 4. Germline CDR1 and CDR2: MNHNS and SASEGT. CDR3 amino acids: CASSEDRGESYEQYF. As DNA, the CDR3 is TGTGCCAGCAGTGAAGACAGGGGAGAATCCTACGAGCAGTACTTC.

V gene TRBV6-2 or TRBV6-3 combines with J gene TRBJ2-1; 9 bases fit TRBD2. The germline CDR1 and CDR2 sequences are MNHEY and SVGEGT. The CDR3 is 15 amino acids. With 0 bases clipped from V and 10 bases from J, the junction kept 7 bases outside the gene matches. The CDR3 region is CASSYSSLAGQEQFF. CDR3 nucleotide sequence: TGTGCCAGCAGTTACTCGTCCCTAGCGGGACAAGAGCAGTTCTTC.

This chain links TRBV4-2 with TRBJ2-3; TRBD2 aligns across 8 bases. The V gene's germline CDR1 is LGHNA and CDR2 YNFKEQ. J was trimmed by 1 base and V by 1 base; bases with no gene match: 4. This CDR3 is 16 amino acids long. Written as DNA, the CDR3 is TGTGCCAGCAGCCAAGCTCGAGCGGGGGGCACAGATACGCAGTATTTT. Translated, it gives CASSQARAGGTDTQYF.

The V and J genes are TRBV10-3 and TRBJ1-4; D might be TRBD1 (6 bases). The V gene lost 6 bases and the J gene lost 5 bases, with 16 bases spanning the gap. This CDR3 is 15 amino acids long. Per germline, CDR1 ENHRY and CDR2 SYGVKD. The DNA for the CDR3 is TGTGCCATCAGCAGCACCACAGGGAGAAATGAAAAACTGTTTTTT. Translated: CAISSTTGRNEKLFF.

The chain combines TRBV6-5 with TRBJ1-3, with D perhaps TRBD1 (6 bases). The ends were cut back, 0 bases at V and 2 bases at J, with 11 bases in the middle. The germline V gene encodes CDR1 MNHEY and CDR2 SVGAGI. This CDR3 has 16 amino acids. The CDR3 nucleotides are TGTGCCAGCAGTTACTCGAACAGGGATACTGGAAACACCATATATTTT. Translation gives CASSYSNRDTGNTIYF.

This clone was seen once. The J gene is TRBJ2-3, the V gene TRBV13; no clear D. Germline V lookup: CDR1 PRHDT, CDR2 FYEKMQ (reference sequence). Trimming pared 3 bases from V and 2 bases from J, leaving 6 bases between. This CDR3 has 13 residues. The CDR3 DNA follows: TGTGCCAGCAGCTTTCGAAACACAGATACGCAGTATTTT. It encodes CASSFRNTDTQYF. Supplemented by reference TRBV13 and TRBJ2-3, the full variable domain reads AAGVIQSPRHLIKEKRETATLKCYPIPRHDTVYWYQQGPGQDPQFLISFYEKMQSDKGSIPDRFSAQQFSDYHSELNMSSLELGDSALYFCASSFRNTDTQYFGPGTRLTVL.

The chain recombines TRBV6-5 with TRBJ1-3, with D perhaps TRBD1 (5 bases). Trimming took off 2 bases at V and 1 base at J, with 12 bases between the two ends. Germline V gene data show CDR1 as MNHEY and CDR2 as SVGAGI. This CDR3 region has 16 residues. CDR3 DNA: TGTGCCAGCAGTTACGGGGACGTAACTTCTGGAAACACCATATATTTT. Amino acid sequence: CASSYGDVTSGNTIYF.

This clone occurred once. The chain recombines TRBV5-5 with TRBJ1-3, with no clear D. V was cut by 7 bases and J by 0 bases, with 17 bases left in between. Germline V gene sequence: CDR1 SGHKS, CDR2 YYEKEE (reference sequence). This CDR3 comprises 16 residues. In DNA form, the CDR3 reads TGTGCCAGCGTGTCCGTTTCTGGGAGCTCTGGAAACACCATATATTTT. Encoded protein: CASVSVSGSSGNTIYF.

The V gene is TRBV5-1, the J gene TRBJ2-1; no clear D gene. The germline gives CDR1 SGHRS, CDR2 YFSETQ. The V end was cut by 4 bases, the J end by 1 base, with 9 bases between. The CDR3 consists of 14 residues. This CDR3 is CASSQDGSYNEQFF. The CDR3 DNA sequence: TGCGCCAGCAGCCAGGACGGATCCTACAATGAGCAGTTCTTC.

V gene TRBV5-4 combines with J gene TRBJ2-7, with D perhaps given as TRBD1 or TRBD2 (5 bases each). The germline V gene encodes CDR1 SGHNT and CDR2 YYREEE (reference sequence). The CDR3 totals 11 residues. V was shortened by 4 bases and J by 12 bases, with 14 bases between the two germline ends. The CDR3: CASSNGARRYF. The CDR3 DNA sequence: TGTGCCAGCAGCAACGGGGCCCGGCGGTACTTC.

V and J are TRBV24-1 and TRBJ1-5; 9 bases are shared with TRBD1. Germline V gene sequence: CDR1 KGHDR, CDR2 SFDVKD. The CDR3 covers 14 residues. The trim removed 9 bases at V and 3 bases at J, leaving 5 bases unmatched. DNA for the CDR3: TGTGCCACCGCGGACAGGGGAGTCAATCAGCCCCAGCATTTT. It is translated as CATADRGVNQPQHF.

The rearrangement uses TRBV29-1 and TRBJ1-1; D is uncertain. CDR1 and CDR2 from the germline V gene are SQVTM and ANQGSEA. V lost 1 base and J 4 bases, leaving 4 bases between the germline ends. The CDR3 spans 11 residues. CDR3 in DNA: TGCAGCGTTGAAGGCAGCACTGAAGCTTTCTTT. Protein: CSVEGSTEAFF.

This clone was observed once. This chain links TRBV19 with TRBJ1-2, with no clear D. CDR1 LNHDA and CDR2 SQIVND come from the germline V gene (reference sequence). The V end lost 6 bases, the J end lost 0 bases, and 8 bases lay between the germline ends. There are 13 residues in the CDR3. CDR3 in DNA: TGTGCCAGTAGGGAAAGTTCTAACTATGGCTACACCTTC. Protein product: CASRESSNYGYTF.